The clone carrying this T cell receptor (beta chain) was observed at least ten times. Its target is unknown. Looked up from germline, CDR1 is WSHSY and CDR2 is SAAADI. Trimming left V 0 bases short and J 4 bases short, with 9 bases between. CDR3 size: 14 residues. The sample belongs to a study of T cell repertoires in cytomegalovirus infection. Across the whole study: It can be stated that public TCR beta signatures indicated CMV infection as well as a matching HLA type. General study findings and limits: Within the response measured ex vivo, HLA-C-restricted CMV-specific TCR beta clonotypes were dominant.

Each CDR3 protein gets one entry after TCRdb re-called the reads with MiXCR. This table has about 920,000 distinct CDR3 sequences, roughly 31% appearing once. This TCR was recovered from a human donor in good health (CMV status not recorded). Some clones in this sample may be carry-over from other donors' samples. The sample in question was cultured CD8+ T cells from PBMCs, obtained from culture after CMV antigen stimulation. V usage is TRBV10-2 and J usage is TRBJ1-2; no firm D call. The CDR3 DNA follows: TGCGCCAGCAGTGAGTCAGGTCTACCCTATGGCTACACCTTC. Translation: CASSESGLPYGYTF.